The 14 T cell receptor beta chains below come from one sample, sequenced in a study of blood T cell repertoires in COVID-19. The protocol was immunoSEQ multiplex PCR, while the TCRdb copy is restricted to in-frame clones and leaves out a portion. The sample includes over 55,000 clones, around 84% of them seen just once. Sequencing used peripheral blood. These TCRs come from a human donor with active COVID-19. The donor label of this sample is uncertain.

This clone is judged medium-sized. The chain uses TRBV5-5 and TRBJ1-2, with D hard to call. The CDR3 totals 15 residues. The germline CDR1 and CDR2 sequences are SGHKS and YYEKEE (reference sequence). Between the trimmed V and J ends, which lost 0 bases and 6 bases, there was a span of 15 bases. This CDR3 reads CASSLVLLGIHGYTF. In nucleotides, the CDR3 is TGTGCCAGCAGCTTGGTACTATTAGGAATTCATGGCTACACCTTC.

The chain combines TRBV3-1 (or the pseudogene TRBV3-2) with TRBJ2-1; 8 nucleotides line up with TRBD1. V shed 3 bases, J shed 2 bases, and the junction held 6 bases outside the gene matches. The CDR3 is 16 amino acids. CDR1 is LGHDT, CDR2 YNNKEL, per germline (reference sequence). CDR3 region: CASSHNRGSTYNEQFF. In DNA form, the CDR3 reads TGTGCCAGCAGCCACAACAGGGGGTCAACCTACAATGAGCAGTTCTTC.

The genes are TRBV30 and TRBJ1-1; D might be TRBD1 (6 bases). CDR1 and CDR2 from the germline V gene are GTSNPN and SVGIG (reference sequence). The CDR3 totals 13 residues. The V end lost 3 bases, the J end lost 3 bases, and 11 bases lay between the germline ends. The CDR3 loop is CAWRKDSYTEAFF. CDR3 DNA sequence: TGTGCCTGGAGAAAGGACAGTTACACTGAAGCTTTCTTT.

V is TRBV6-4 and J is TRBJ2-2, with TRBD2 identical over 9 bases. The CDR3 extends over 14 amino acids. V shed 3 bases and J 4 bases; nucleotides not matched to a gene: 0. CDR1 is MRHNA, CDR2 SNTAGT, per germline. In nucleotides, the CDR3 is TGTGCCAGCAGTGAGCGGGGGGGCACCGGGGAGCTGTTTTTT. Its translation is CASSERGGTGELFF.

The chain joins TRBV28 to TRBJ2-3, with 12 bases aligning to TRBD2. Germline CDR1 and CDR2: MDHEN and SYDVKM. Losses at the gene ends were 4 bases for V and 2 bases for J; bases not matched to a gene: 1. This CDR3 has 15 amino acids. DNA for the CDR3: TGTGCCAGCAGTTCTAGCGGGAGGGCCACAGATACGCAGTATTTT. Protein sequence: CASSSSGRATDTQYF.

The CDR3: CAWSVVNRDLYNEQFF. For the CDR3, the DNA is TGTGCCTGGAGTGTAGTTAACAGGGACCTGTACAATGAGCAGTTCTTC. The rearrangement uses TRBV30 and TRBJ2-1; TRBD1 is a possible D gene (6 bases). Germline CDR1 and CDR2: GTSNPN and SVGIG (reference sequence). This CDR3 contains 16 residues. Trimming took 0 bases from V and 4 from J, leaving 16 bases between them.

This chain uses TRBV2 with TRBJ2-3; tentative D call: TRBD1 (5 bases). V gave up 7 bases and J gave up 2 bases, with 10 bases separating them. Germline CDR1 is SNHLY and CDR2 is FYNNEI. CDR3 size: 13 residues. The CDR3 loop is CASKVRVTDTQYF. In DNA form, the CDR3 reads TGTGCCAGCAAGGTCAGGGTCACAGATACGCAGTATTTT.

The chain uses TRBV5-1 and TRBJ2-1; TRBD2 matches at 8 bases. CDR3 length equals 14 residues. After removal of 0 bases from V and 8 bases from J, the junction contained 4 bases not matched to a gene. Germline CDR1 and CDR2: SGHRS and YFSETQ. CDR3 DNA: TGCGCCAGCAGCTTGGGACTAGCGCCGGATGAGCAGTTCTTC. Residues: CASSLGLAPDEQFF.

The CDR3, as DNA: TGTGCCACACAGGGGGCGACCTTCGGCAATGAGCAGTTCTTC. Translated, it gives CATQGATFGNEQFF. This chain connects TRBV2 to TRBJ2-1, with 9 nucleotides matching TRBD1. The V gene's germline CDR1 is SNHLY and CDR2 FYNNEI. CDR3 length equals 14 residues. Trimming removed 10 bases from V and 6 bases from J; junction bases left unmatched: 10. Full variable domain (rest looked up from reference TRBV2 and TRBJ2-1): EPEVTQTPSHQVTQMGQEVILRCVPISNHLYFYWYRQILGQKVEFLVSFYNNEISEKSEIFDDQFSVERPDGSNFTLKIRSTKLEDSAMYFCATQGATFGNEQFFGPGTRLTVL.

The chain carries TRBV28 and TRBJ2-7, with a possible D match to TRBD1 (6 bases). Trimming shortened V by 4 bases and J by 3 bases, and 16 bases separated the two germline ends. The CDR3 consists of 15 residues. Germline CDR1 reads MDHEN; CDR2 reads SYDVKM. Here the CDR3 DNA reads TGTGCCAGCAGTTCCAAGACAGGTGGCCGCTACGAGCAGTACTTC. Residues: CASSSKTGGRYEQYF.

V usage is TRBV28 and J usage is TRBJ2-5; D is possibly TRBD1 (5 bases). CDR3 size: 14 residues. Trimming shortened V by 2 bases and J by 3 bases, and 10 bases separated the two germline ends. The germline gives CDR1 MDHEN, CDR2 SYDVKM. The CDR3 DNA follows: TGTGCCAGCAGTTTAAGGGGATTCGAAGAGACCCAGTACTTC. Translated, it gives CASSLRGFEETQYF.

The J gene is TRBJ1-1, the V gene TRBV29-1; D might be TRBD1 (5 bases). CDR1 is SQVTM, CDR2 ANQGSEA, per germline. The ends were cut back, 7 bases at V and 1 base at J, with 19 bases in the middle. CDR3 length equals 15 residues. CDR3 DNA: TGCAGCGGACTTCACCGGGGACTGACGAACACTGAAGCTTTCTTT. Amino acids: CSGLHRGLTNTEAFF.

The V gene is TRBV7-2, the J gene TRBJ1-2; D may be TRBD1 (6 bases). Germline V gives CDR1 SGHTA, CDR2 FQGNSA. V dropped 5 bases and J dropped 4 bases, with 17 bases sitting between them. The CDR3 sequence is 15 residues long. As DNA, the CDR3 is TGTGCCAGCAGCCCACGATCAGGGGCGCTCTATGGCTACACCTTC. It yields the protein CASSPRSGALYGYTF.

The rearrangement uses TRBV14 and TRBJ2-7; D is perhaps TRBD1 (8 bases). CDR1 and CDR2 (germline): SGHDN, FVKESK. The CDR3 is made up of 15 amino acids. The V end was cut by 4 bases, the J end by 7 bases, with 20 bases between. This CDR3 is CASSRITGGVGEQYF. The CDR3 DNA follows: TGTGCCAGCAGCCGGATTACAGGGGGGGTTGGGGAGCAGTACTTC.